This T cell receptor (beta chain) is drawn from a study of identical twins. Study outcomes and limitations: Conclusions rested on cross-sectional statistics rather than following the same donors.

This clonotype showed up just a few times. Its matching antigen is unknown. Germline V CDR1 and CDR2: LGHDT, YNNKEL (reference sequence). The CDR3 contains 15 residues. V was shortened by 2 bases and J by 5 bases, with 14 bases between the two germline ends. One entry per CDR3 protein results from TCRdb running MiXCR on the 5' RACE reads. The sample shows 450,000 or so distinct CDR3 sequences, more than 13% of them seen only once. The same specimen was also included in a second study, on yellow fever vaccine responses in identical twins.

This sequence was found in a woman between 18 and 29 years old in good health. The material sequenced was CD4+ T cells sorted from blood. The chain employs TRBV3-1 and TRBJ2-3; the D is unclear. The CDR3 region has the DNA TGTGCCAGCAGCCAACTTCGGTCCAAGGGAGATACGCAGTATTTT. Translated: CASSQLRSKGDTQYF.